The clone carrying this T cell receptor (beta chain) occurred once. Its antigen is as yet unknown. The table came from immunoSEQ multiplex PCR; TCRdb's copy has only in-frame clones and leaves some out. The sample yields tens of thousands of clones, about 90% seen once. Germline CDR1 reads MNHEY; CDR2 reads SVGAGI. V shed 6 bases and J shed 6 bases, with 14 bases lying between them. The CDR3 runs to 13 residues. This record comes from a study of graft-versus-host responses after intestinal transplantation. Overall study context: Every one of the recipients received anti-thymocyte globulin induction and afterwards took tacrolimus and steroids for approximately three years.

V usage is TRBV6-5 and J usage is TRBJ1-1, with D possibly being TRBD1 (5 bases). Sample: unstimulated CD8+ T cells sorted from spleen or lymph node cells, taken before intestinal transplant. The receptor was isolated from a human donor who received an intestinal transplant. CDR3 bases: TGTGCCAGCAGCGTAGGGGTTGTAGCTGAAGCTTTCTTT. Its protein is CASSVGVVAEAFF.